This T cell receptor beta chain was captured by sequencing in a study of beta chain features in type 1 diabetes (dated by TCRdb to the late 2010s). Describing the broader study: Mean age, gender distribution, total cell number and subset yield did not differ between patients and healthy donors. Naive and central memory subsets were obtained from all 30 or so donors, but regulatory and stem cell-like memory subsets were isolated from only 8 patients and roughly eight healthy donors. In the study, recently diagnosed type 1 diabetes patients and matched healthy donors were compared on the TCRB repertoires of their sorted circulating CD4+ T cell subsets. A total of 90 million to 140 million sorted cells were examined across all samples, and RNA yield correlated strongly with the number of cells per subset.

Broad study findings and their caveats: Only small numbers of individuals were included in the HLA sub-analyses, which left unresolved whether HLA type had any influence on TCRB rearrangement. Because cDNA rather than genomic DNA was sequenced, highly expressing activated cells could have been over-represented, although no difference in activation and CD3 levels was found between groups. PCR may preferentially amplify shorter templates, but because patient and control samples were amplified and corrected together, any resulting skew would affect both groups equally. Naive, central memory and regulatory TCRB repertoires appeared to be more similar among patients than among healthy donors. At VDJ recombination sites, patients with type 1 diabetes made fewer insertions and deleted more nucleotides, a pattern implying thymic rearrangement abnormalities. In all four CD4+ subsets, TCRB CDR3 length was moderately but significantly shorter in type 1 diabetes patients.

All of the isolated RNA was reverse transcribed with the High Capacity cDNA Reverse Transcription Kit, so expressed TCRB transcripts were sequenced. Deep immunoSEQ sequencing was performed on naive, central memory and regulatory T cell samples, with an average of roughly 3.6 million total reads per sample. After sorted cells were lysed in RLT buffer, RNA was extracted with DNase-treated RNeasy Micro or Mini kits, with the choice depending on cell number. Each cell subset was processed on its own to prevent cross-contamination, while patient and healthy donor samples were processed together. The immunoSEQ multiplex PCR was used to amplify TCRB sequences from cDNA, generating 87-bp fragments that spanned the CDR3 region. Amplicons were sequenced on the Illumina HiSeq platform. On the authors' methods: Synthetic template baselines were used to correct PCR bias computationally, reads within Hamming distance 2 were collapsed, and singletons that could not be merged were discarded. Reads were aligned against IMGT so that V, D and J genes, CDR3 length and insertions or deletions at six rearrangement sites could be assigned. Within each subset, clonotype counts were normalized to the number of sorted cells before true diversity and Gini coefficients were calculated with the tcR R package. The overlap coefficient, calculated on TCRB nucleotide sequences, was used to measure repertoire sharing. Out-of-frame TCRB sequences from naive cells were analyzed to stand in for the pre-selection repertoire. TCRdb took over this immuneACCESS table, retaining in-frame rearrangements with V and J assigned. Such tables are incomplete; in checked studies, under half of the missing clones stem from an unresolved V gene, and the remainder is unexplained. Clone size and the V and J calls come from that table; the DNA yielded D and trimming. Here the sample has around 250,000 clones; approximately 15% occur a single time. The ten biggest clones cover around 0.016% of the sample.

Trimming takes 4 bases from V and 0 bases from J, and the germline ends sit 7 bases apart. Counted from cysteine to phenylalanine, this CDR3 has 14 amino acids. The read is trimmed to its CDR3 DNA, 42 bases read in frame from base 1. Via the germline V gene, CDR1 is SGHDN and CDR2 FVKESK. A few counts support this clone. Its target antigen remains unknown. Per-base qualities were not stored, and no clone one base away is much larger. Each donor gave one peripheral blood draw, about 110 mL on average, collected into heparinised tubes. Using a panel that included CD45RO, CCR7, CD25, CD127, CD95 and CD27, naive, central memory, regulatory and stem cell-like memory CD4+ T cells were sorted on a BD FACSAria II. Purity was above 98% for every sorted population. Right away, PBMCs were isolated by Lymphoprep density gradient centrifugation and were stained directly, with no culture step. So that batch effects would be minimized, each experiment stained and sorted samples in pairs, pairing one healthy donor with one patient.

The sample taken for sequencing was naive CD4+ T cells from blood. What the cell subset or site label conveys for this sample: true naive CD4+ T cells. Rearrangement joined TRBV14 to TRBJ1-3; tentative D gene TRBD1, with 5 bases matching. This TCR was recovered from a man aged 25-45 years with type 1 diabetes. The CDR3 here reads CASSRQYSGNTIYF. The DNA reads TGTGCCAGCAGCCGACAGTACTCTGGAAACACCATATATTTT. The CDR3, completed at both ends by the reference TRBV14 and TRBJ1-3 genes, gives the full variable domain EAGVTQFPSHSVIEKGQTVTLRCDPISGHDNLYWYRRVMGKEIKFLLHFVKESKQDESGMPNNRFLAERTGGTYSTLKVQPAELEDSGVYFCASSRQYSGNTIYFGEGSWLTVV.